This paragraph covers one T cell receptor (beta chain) sequence. The antigen is not known. This entry belongs to a study of cytomegalovirus exposure and HLA in healthy donors. Germline V gives CDR1 SGHTA, CDR2 FQGNSA. The CDR3 has 15 amino acids. V lost 5 bases and J lost 2, with 16 bases in between. The study's findings and limits: The authors later found TCR association rates varying by HLA locus, with DRB1 most and HLA-C fewest. The study recorded 160 or so TCR beta chains that were cytomegalovirus-associated. Analysis was carried out at a later point, and it linked a missense DCLRE1C variant to TCR beta V- and J-gene trimming.

The PCR had 60 Vbeta and 13 Jbeta primers. Assay used: immunoSEQ multiplex PCR; TCRdb lists only in-frame clones, some missing. This sample has 100,000 to 150,000 clones, with 55% to 75% found just once. Each donor was nominally healthy when sampled (though unrecorded immune exposures were likely). This TCR came from a man in his thirties or forties in good health and CMV-seropositive. The rearrangement joins TRBV7-2 to TRBJ2-7; tentative D call: TRBD2 (5 bases). The sample was PBMCs. This CDR3 is CASSRRLTGAYEQYF. The CDR3 DNA reads TGTGCCAGCAGCCGGAGACTAACCGGGGCCTACGAGCAGTACTTC. The full variable domain, its missing parts supplied by reference TRBV7-2 and TRBJ2-7, is GAGVSQSPSNKVTEKGKDVELRCDPISGHTALYWYRQSLGQGLEFLIYFQGNSAPDKSGLPSDRFSAERTGGSVSTLTIQRTQQEDSAVYLCASSRRLTGAYEQYFGPGTRLTVT.